These 6 T cell receptor beta chains originate from one sample sequenced in a study of OX40 agonist ivuxolimab in advanced cancers. The protocol was immunoSEQ multiplex PCR, while the TCRdb copy is restricted to in-frame clones and leaves out a portion. The profile covers over 25,000 clones, with approximately 80% appearing a single time and about 29% taken by the ten largest. The input for sequencing was CD4+ or CD8+ T cells sorted from blood, taken in a trial of the OX40 agonist ivuxolimab. The source is an adult with an advanced solid tumor such as melanoma, head and neck, liver or kidney cancer.

CDR3 sequence reads: CASSGGRSVLNTEAFF. In DNA, the CDR3 is TGTGCCAGCAGCGGTGGGAGGAGCGTCCTGAACACTGAAGCTTTCTTT. The chain combines TRBV9 with TRBJ1-1; D is undetermined. This CDR3 comprises 16 residues. Germline CDR1 and CDR2: SGDLS and YYNGEE. V lost 3 bases to trimming and J lost 0 bases, with 15 bases between them.

CDR3 in DNA: TGTGCCAGCAGCTTGAGTGAGGAGGAGACCCAGTACTTC. Its translation: CASSLSEEETQYF. This chain uses TRBV5-6 with TRBJ2-5, with D unclear. Germline V lookup: CDR1 SGHDT, CDR2 YYEEEE. The CDR3 has 13 residues. The V and J ends lost 1 base and 5 bases respectively, with 9 bases between them.

V is TRBV28 and J is TRBJ2-5; D is possibly TRBD1 or TRBD2 (6 bases each). V lost 5 bases, J lost 3 bases, and 19 bases lay in between. Germline V gene data show CDR1 as MDHEN and CDR2 as SYDVKM. This CDR3 is 16 amino acids long. CDR3: CASSPIEGGWKETQYF. The CDR3 DNA reads TGTGCCAGCAGTCCGATCGAAGGGGGGTGGAAAGAGACCCAGTACTTC. Complete variable domain (other parts from reference TRBV28 and TRBJ2-5): DVKVTQSSRYLVKRTGEKVFLECVQDMDHENMFWYRQDPGLGLRLIYFSYDVKMKEKGDIPEGYSVSREKKERFSLILESASTNQTSMYLCASSPIEGGWKETQYFGPGTRLLVL.

The chain recombines TRBV4-1 with TRBJ2-2; the match to TRBD1 covers 9 bases. Germline trimming cut 2 bases from V and 4 bases from J; bases unmatched to any gene: 8. The CDR3 length is 17 residues. Germline CDR1 and CDR2: MGHRA and YSYEKL. CDR3 loop: CASSQSPGTGITGELFF. The DNA of the CDR3 is TGCGCCAGCAGCCAATCCCCCGGGACAGGGATCACCGGGGAGCTGTTTTTT.

The V call is TRBV2, the J call TRBJ2-3; 10 positions match TRBD2. J lost 10 bases, V lost 8 bases, and 12 bases had no gene match. The CDR3 is made up of 14 amino acids. The V gene's germline CDR1 is SNHLY and CDR2 FYNNEI. The CDR3 DNA sequence: TGTGCCAGCGTCCTAGCGGGAGTTGTTGAGGCGCAGTATTTT. Translated: CASVLAGVVEAQYF.

J is TRBJ2-3 and V is TRBV11-2; 7 bases agree with TRBD2. CDR3 length: 17 residues. Germline CDR1 reads SGHAT; CDR2 reads FQNNGV. J was trimmed by 4 bases and V by 1 base; bases with no gene match: 11. This chain's CDR3 is CASSLAIRGEIPDTQYF. CDR3 nucleotides: TGTGCCAGCAGCTTAGCCATTCGGGGGGAGATCCCAGATACGCAGTATTTT.